What follows are 20 T cell receptor beta chains derived from one specimen sequenced in a study of Ad26.COV2.S vaccination and SARS-CoV-2 variants. Assay used: immunoSEQ multiplex PCR; TCRdb lists only in-frame clones, some missing. The data contain some 400,000 clones, about 89% of them singletons. The treatment here: 19 received Ad26.COV2.S at low or high dose, single or two shots; about 5 received placebo; per-sample allocation not given. Collection of samples fell on day 63 after the first vaccine or placebo injection. Sequenced material: peripheral blood, taken in a trial of Ad26.COV2.S vaccine versus placebo. The source is a person between 18 and 60 years old who received the Ad26.COV2.S COVID-19 vaccine or a placebo.

The rearrangement uses TRBV29-1 and TRBJ2-2; D is unresolved. Germline V lookup: CDR1 SQVTM, CDR2 ANQGSEA. V lost 4 bases, J lost 6 bases, and 6 bases lay in between. The CDR3 spans 11 residues. The CDR3 DNA follows: TGCAGCGTTGGTCGGTCCGGGGAGCTGTTTTTT. This translates into CSVGRSGELFF.

CDR3 region: CASSQDAGPRNEQFF. The CDR3 DNA reads as TGTGCCAGCAGCCAAGATGCCGGGCCACGAAATGAGCAGTTCTTC. The chain joins TRBV3-1 (or the pseudogene TRBV3-2) to TRBJ2-1; D remains unclear. Per the germline V gene, CDR1 is LGHDT and CDR2 is YNNKEL (reference sequence). V was trimmed by 0 bases and J by 7 bases, leaving 13 bases between them. There are 15 residues in the CDR3.

This clone was picked up a small number of times. The chain links TRBV27 to TRBJ1-2; tentative D call: TRBD1 (5 bases). CDR3 length equals 13 residues. Germline assignment: CDR1 MNHEY and CDR2 SMNVEV (reference sequence). V gave up 5 bases and J gave up 0 bases, with 7 bases separating them. The CDR3 protein is CASSATANYGYTF. The DNA of the CDR3 is TGTGCCAGCAGTGCGACAGCTAACTATGGCTACACCTTC.

The rearrangement uses TRBV30 and TRBJ2-7; 9 positions match TRBD2. The CDR3 is 13 residues long. V was pared by 5 bases and J by 5 bases, with 7 bases of the junction left unmatched. Per the germline V gene, CDR1 is GTSNPN and CDR2 is SVGIG (reference sequence). The CDR3 DNA reads as TGTGCCTGGGGTCCGGGACTAGCAGACGAGCAGTACTTC. Protein product: CAWGPGLADEQYF.

This clone was counted between two and nine times. The V gene is TRBV6-1, the J gene TRBJ2-7; possibly TRBD1 for D (5 bases). The CDR3 loop spans 12 amino acids. Per the germline V gene, CDR1 is MNHNS and CDR2 is SASEGT. Trimming pared 3 bases from V and 6 bases from J, leaving 9 bases between. The CDR3 sequence: CASSDQGIEQYF. The DNA of the CDR3 is TGTGCCAGCAGTGACCAGGGAATCGAGCAGTACTTC.

The rearrangement uses TRBV28 and TRBJ2-5; maybe TRBD1 (5 bases). Trimming cost V 7 bases and J 5 bases, with 8 bases left between them. The CDR3 is 11 amino acids. Germline CDR1 MDHEN, CDR2 SYDVKM. CDR3 bases: TGTGCCAGCACCTCAGGGGAGACCCAGTACTTC. Translated: CASTSGETQYF.

The gene calls are TRBV28 and TRBJ1-1; maybe TRBD1 (5 bases). The V gene's germline CDR1 is MDHEN and CDR2 SYDVKM. This CDR3 region has 14 residues. Trimming pared 10 bases from V and 0 bases from J, leaving 15 bases between. The CDR3 DNA sequence: TGTGCCACCCGGGACGGAAGATTGAACACTGAAGCTTTCTTT. This sequence encodes CATRDGRLNTEAFF.

The CDR3: CASRNVVAGAQYF. CDR3 sequence (DNA): TGTGCCAGCAGGAATGTCGTAGCGGGGGCCCAGTACTTC. The chain links TRBV27 to TRBJ2-5; TRBD2 aligns across 9 bases. Trimming cost V 6 bases and J 9 bases; bases outside gene matches: 8. CDR1 is MNHEY and CDR2 is SMNVEV in the germline V gene (reference sequence). This CDR3 comprises 13 residues.

The chain links TRBV15 to TRBJ2-3, with 9 positions matching TRBD2. Germline loops: CDR1 LNHNV, CDR2 YYDKDF (reference sequence). V gave up 5 bases and J gave up 6 bases; unmatched junction bases: 9. The CDR3 is 15 residues long. The CDR3, as DNA: TGTGCCACCAGCGGCTTAGCGGGAGTGGCGGATACGCAGTATTTT. This sequence encodes CATSGLAGVADTQYF.

This clone has a handful of counts. The rearrangement links TRBV6-4 to TRBJ2-3; 11 bases agree with TRBD1. Losses at the gene ends were 2 bases for V and 5 bases for J; bases not matched to a gene: 0. CDR1 is MRHNA, CDR2 SNTAGT, per germline. The CDR3 is made up of 14 amino acids. The CDR3 coding sequence is TGTGCCAGCAGTGACGGGACAGGGGGAGATACGCAGTATTTT. This encodes CASSDGTGGDTQYF.

The chain has TRBV5-1 and TRBJ1-1; a possible D gene is TRBD1 (5 bases). CDR1 and CDR2 from the germline V gene are SGHRS and YFSETQ. The CDR3 covers 14 residues. V lost 1 base to trimming and J lost 7 bases, with 14 bases between them. As DNA, the CDR3 is TGCGCCAGCAGCTTGTGGGGACTAGCCAATGAAGCTTTCTTT. Translating it yields CASSLWGLANEAFF. Combining the CDR3 with reference TRBV5-1 and TRBJ1-1 gives the whole variable domain KAGVTQTPRYLIKTRGQQVTLSCSPISGHRSVSWYQQTPGQGLQFLFEYFSETQRNKGNFPGRFSGRQFSNSRSEMNVSTLELGDSALYLCASSLWGLANEAFFGQGTRLTVV.

This clone was seen once. J is TRBJ1-5 and V is TRBV24-1; no definite D call. This CDR3 has 13 residues. Germline-derived CDR1 and CDR2 are KGHDR and SFDVKD. Trimming removed 10 bases at V and 5 bases at J, with 14 bases between. For the CDR3, the DNA is TGTGCCACATCCGGGAGGCCGGATCAGCCCCAGCATTTT. Amino acid sequence: CATSGRPDQPQHF.

The chain links TRBV7-9 to TRBJ2-1; 11 bases are shared with TRBD2. The CDR3 length is 17 residues. The V and J ends lost 1 base and 4 bases, in that order; junction bases with no gene match: 6. Germline assignment: CDR1 SEHNR and CDR2 FQNEAQ (reference sequence). CDR3 coding DNA: TGTGCCAGCAGCTTAGGGCAGGGACTAGCGGATTACAATGAGCAGTTCTTC. The encoded protein is CASSLGQGLADYNEQFF.

The sample holds one count of this clone. The gene calls are TRBV2 and TRBJ2-2; 8 nucleotides agree with TRBD1. This CDR3 comprises 16 residues. Germline CDR1 SNHLY, CDR2 FYNNEI. J was trimmed by 2 bases and V by 7 bases; bases with no gene match: 9. The CDR3 loop reads CASTPSGQVNTGELFF. In nucleotides, the CDR3 is TGTGCCAGCACCCCCTCGGGACAGGTCAACACCGGGGAGCTGTTTTTT.

This chain links TRBV11-3 with TRBJ1-1; 8 positions agree with TRBD1. Germline-derived CDR1 and CDR2 are SGHNT and YENEEA. CDR3 length equals 13 residues. Trimming removed 4 bases from V and 6 bases from J; junction bases left unmatched: 4. In DNA, the CDR3 is TGTGCCAGCAGCTCTATACAGGGGGCTGAAGCTTTCTTT. Translating it yields CASSSIQGAEAFF.

The J gene is TRBJ2-5, the V gene TRBV7-8, with 10 bases fitting TRBD1. There are 17 residues in the CDR3. The ends lost 1 base at V and 6 bases at J; junction bases unmatched: 11. Germline V gene lookup returns CDR1 SGHVS and CDR2 FQNEAQ. The CDR3 sequence: CASSLVGTGASWQTQYF. For the CDR3, the DNA is TGTGCCAGCAGCTTAGTTGGGACAGGGGCCAGTTGGCAGACCCAGTACTTC.

J is TRBJ2-1 and V is TRBV5-4; 8 bases line up with TRBD2. With V trimmed by 3 bases and J by 7 bases, 3 bases remained unmatched. This CDR3 region has 13 residues. Germline CDR1 reads SGHNT; CDR2 reads YYREEE (reference sequence). The CDR3 loop is CASSSREGNEQFF. The CDR3 DNA is TGTGCCAGCAGCTCCCGGGAGGGGAATGAGCAGTTCTTC.

This clone has just one count. The V gene is TRBV5-8, the J gene TRBJ2-5, with D perhaps matching TRBD2 (6 bases). V was trimmed by 2 bases and J by 3 bases, leaving 8 bases between them. CDR1 is SGHTS and CDR2 is YDEGEE in the germline V gene. The CDR3 runs to 13 residues. This chain's CDR3 is CASSFPGEETQYF. CDR3 in DNA: TGTGCCAGCAGCTTTCCGGGGGAAGAGACCCAGTACTTC.

The CDR3 DNA reads as TGCGCCAGCAGTGAGTCTTTGGCAGCACCCCAGCATTTT. Protein: CASSESLAAPQHF. The chain uses TRBV10-2 and TRBJ1-5; D gene uncertain. Between the trimmed V and J ends, which lost 0 bases and 10 bases, there was a span of 10 bases. Germline lookup yields CDR1 WSHSY and CDR2 SAAADI. There are 13 residues in the CDR3.

The V gene is TRBV28, the J gene TRBJ1-2; D unresolved. The length of the CDR3 is 12 residues. Trimming pared 2 bases from V and 6 bases from J, leaving 7 bases between. The germline V gene has CDR1 MDHEN and CDR2 SYDVKM. The DNA of the CDR3 is TGTGCCAGCAGTTTACCCCCGCATGGCTACACCTTC. Its translation is CASSLPPHGYTF.